The clone carrying this T cell receptor beta chain was counted once. Its specificity is unknown. This sample was included in a study of blood T cells in healthy people across ages. General study points: Both higher diversity and more naive CD4+ cells marked long-lived donors when set against aged donors. Naive T cell percentage by flow cytometry tracked strongly with beta diversity.

Isolation per sample recovered at least 6 million PBMCs. Per germline, CDR1 DFQATT and CDR2 SNEGSKA (reference sequence). J gave up 7 bases and V 8 bases, and 10 bases lay outside the gene matches. This CDR3 has 14 amino acids. Primers used in a second PCR of about 7 to 12 cycles were a sample-barcoded 5' primer and a J-beta primer mix. TCRdb re-derived calls from the 5' RACE reads in MiXCR, one entry per CDR3 protein. The repertoire holds 1,500,000 or so distinct CDR3 sequences, with 45% to 70% as singletons. Input material: blood. The receptor's source is a young man in good health. The rearrangement uses TRBV20-1 and TRBJ2-1; TRBD2 matches at 11 bases. The CDR3 DNA sequence: TGCAGTCCGATTCTAGCGGGGGGCCTAAATGAGCAGTTCTTC. Its protein is CSPILAGGLNEQFF.